Listed below are T cell receptor beta chains from one sample, sequenced in a study of regulatory T cells in long-lasting Graves disease. In TCRdb, the multiplex PCR reads were re-called with MiXCR into one record per CDR3 protein. The sample holds approximately 400,000 distinct CDR3 sequences, less than 30% seen once. Sequencing used peripheral blood mononuclear cells (PBMCs), obtained when the disease was refractory, from a patient treated with antithyroid drugs. These TCRs come from a woman aged 40-49 years with Graves disease. Both conserved end residues are part of each CDR3. Rows may omit the clone size; those that give it use once, few, many or a size class.

V gene	clone size	J gene	CDR3 protein
TRBV9	many	TRBJ2-7	CASSVEGTGGYEQYF
TRBV7-2	NA	TRBJ1-1	CASSPGGRRILNTEAFF
TRBV12-3/TRBV12-4	many	TRBJ2-7	CASSRQGTGSYEQYF
TRBV6-1	many	TRBJ1-1	CATGGNYEAFF
TRBV2	many	TRBJ2-2	CASRLGDRDTGELFF
TRBV20-1	many	TRBJ1-5	CSARKPNTGNQPQHF
TRBV19	NA	TRBJ1-5	CASSPSGTGYNQPQHF
TRBV28	many	TRBJ2-7	CASSFSRESLYEQYF
TRBV12-3/TRBV12-4	many	TRBJ2-7	CASSFQGNTNEQYF
TRBV7-3	few	TRBJ2-1	CASSAALGDSYNEQFF
TRBV6-5	many	TRBJ2-7	CASSYSRGAGHEQYF
TRBV30	NA	TRBJ2-6	CAWRKGDSGANVLTF
TRBV29-1	few	TRBJ1-5	CSVGKGINQPQHF
TRBV29-1	NA	TRBJ2-2	CSAGRSGELFF
TRBV6-5	many	TRBJ1-6	CASSYRPGTGSSPLHF
TRBV4-1	NA	TRBJ2-1	CASSQGGRGSNEQFF
TRBV9	NA	TRBJ2-5	CASSVGSDQETQYF
TRBV28	many	TRBJ2-7	CASTGTTYEQYF
TRBV30	NA	TRBJ2-5	CAWDLHGETQYF
TRBV28	NA	TRBJ2-7	CASPPTGTGIGYEQYF
TRBV11-2	few	TRBJ1-3	CASRGGGLLASGNTIYF
TRBV15	NA	TRBJ1-1	CATSRRTGNTEAFF
TRBV5-1	NA	TRBJ2-7	CASSPVVFRDRVYEQYF
TRBV7-7	NA	TRBJ2-1	CASSLVGGASNEQFF
TRBV28	many	TRBJ1-5	CASTGGIQPQHF
TRBV5-1	NA	TRBJ2-3	CASSLFGPSGSDWTDTQYF
TRBV19	few	TRBJ1-5	CASSQRQTPSNQPQHF
TRBV28	many	TRBJ2-7	CASTDYEGGGRSEQYF
TRBV7-3	NA	TRBJ2-7	CASSLAAGISYEQYF
TRBV2	many	TRBJ2-2	CASGGGANTGELFF
TRBV20-1	NA	TRBJ1-4	CSARAYPGATNEKLFF
TRBV10-1	many	TRBJ2-5	CASSSGMTGRETQYF
TRBV6-1	many	TRBJ2-5	CASSESLAGQETQYF
TRBV19	NA	TRBJ2-4	CASRGGSKGKNIQYF
TRBV9	many	TRBJ2-5	CASSVGTLQETQYF
TRBV5-1	many	TRBJ2-7	CASSPRLAGGYEQYF
TRBV12-3/TRBV12-4	NA	TRBJ1-2	CASIGGLGHAF
TRBV10-1	NA	TRBJ2-7	CASSPGQGAISYEQYF
TRBV10-3	NA	TRBJ2-7	CAISQPRTSVYEQYF
TRBV4-1	NA	TRBJ2-2	CASSQLGLAGVPNTGELFF
TRBV5-4	NA	TRBJ2-1	CASSPAPDRAYNEQFF